This paragraph reports one T cell receptor beta chain. Antigen specificity is unknown. This specimen comes from a study of post-analysis software for immune sequencing data. Study-wide results and limits: In patients, TRBV5-6, TRBV5-1 and TRBV20-1 belonged to roughly 5 TRBV segments found more frequently than in controls.

Included in the TCR beta cDNA libraries were unique molecular identifiers. Starting from about 1 to 10 million T cells, the study yielded roughly 0.5 million cDNA molecules. TCRdb reanalysed the PCR reads using MiXCR and keeps one entry per CDR3 protein. The sample records fewer than 600,000 distinct CDR3 sequences, under 55% being singletons. The CDR3 totals 15 residues. After removal of 1 base from V and 6 bases from J, the junction contained 1 base not matched to a gene. From germline, CDR1 is SNHLY and CDR2 FYNNEI. Material for sequencing was blood. This clonotype was sampled from a girl aged 5-17 years with multiple sclerosis. The chain employs TRBV2 and TRBJ1-6; TRBD1 matches 9 bases. In nucleotides, the CDR3 is TGTGCCAGCAGTGAAGTGGGACAGGGTAATTCACCCCTCCACTTT. The encoded protein is CASSEVGQGNSPLHF. The variable domain in full, completed from reference TRBV2 and TRBJ1-6, reads EPEVTQTPSHQVTQMGQEVILRCVPISNHLYFYWYRQILGQKVEFLVSFYNNEISEKSEIFDDQFSVERPDGSNFTLKIRSTKLEDSAMYFCASSEVGQGNSPLHFGNGTRLTVT.